This TCR beta chain appears in the sequencing data of a study of T-cell reconstitution after alpha-beta-depleted transplantation in children. This clonotype was counted ten times or more. This sample's TCRbeta library carried unique molecular identifier barcodes. Each CDR3 protein gets one entry after TCRdb re-called the PCR reads with MiXCR. The sample lists approximately 350,000 distinct CDR3 sequences; around a tenth were seen once. Germline values: CDR1 SGHTA, CDR2 FQGTGA. This CDR3 has 16 amino acids. With V trimmed by 5 bases and J by 3 bases, 6 bases remained unmatched. This clonotype originated in a human donor who donated a stem cell graft to a child with acute lymphoblastic leukemia. V and J are TRBV7-3 and TRBJ2-3; 12 nucleotides align to TRBD1. The input for sequencing was PBMCs from the stem cell graft donor, taken from the stem cell graft. CDR3: CASSQGTGGKTDTQYF. The CDR3 DNA reads TGTGCCAGCAGCCAGGGGACAGGGGGCAAAACAGATACGCAGTATTTT.